This T cell receptor beta chain was sequenced for a study of beta chain features in type 1 diabetes. A single heparinised draw of around 0.11 L on average was taken per donor. Whole-study findings and limits: For Type 1 diabetes patients, all four CD4+ subsets carried TCRB CDR3s that were moderately but significantly shorter. PCR might preferentially amplify shorter templates, equally in patients and controls.

The investigators reverse transcribed all of the isolated RNA, so they sequenced expressed TCRB transcripts. Sequencing used immunoSEQ multiplex PCR; TCRdb keeps in-frame clones, though not all of them. The table includes 400,000 to 550,000 clones, over 10% detected once. To note about this clone: Its antigen is unknown.

Looked up from germline, CDR1 is SQVTM and CDR2 is ANQGSEA. This CDR3 is built from 11 residues. The V gene lost 4 bases and the J gene lost 4 bases, with 7 bases spanning the gap. Material: naive CD4+ T cells from blood. This TCR came from a woman younger than 30 in good health. The rearrangement joins TRBV29-1 to TRBJ1-1; D uncertain. CDR3 region: CSVAQSTEAFF. In DNA, the CDR3 is TGCAGCGTTGCCCAGAGCACTGAAGCTTTCTTT.